What follows describes a single TCR beta chain. Nashville, Tennessee was home to all donors, who were Caucasian adults. This specimen belongs to a study of shared clonotypes between healthy human individuals. The authors' processing: For the immunoSEQ data, sequences were junction-only without quality scores, so filtering differed. Profiling relied on immunoSEQ multiplex PCR, and the TCRdb table lists in-frame clones only, not all of them. The DNA was the basis for D and trimming; V, J and clone size are from that table. The sample lists around 1.5 million clones, nearly 99% occurring once. The CDR3 length is 13 residues. V was cut by 2 bases and J by 5 bases, with 11 bases left in between. Germline V lookup: CDR1 SGHKS, CDR2 YYEKEE (reference sequence).

The genes are TRBV5-5 and TRBJ2-7; the D gene is possibly TRBD1 (5 bases). The sequence derives from a man younger than 45 in good health. Source material: naive CD4+ T cells sorted from blood. Regarding subset: CD45RA+ positively selected. The CDR3 DNA sequence: TGTGCCAGCAGCTTCAGGGTAGTCAACGAGCAGTACTTC. Protein: CASSFRVVNEQYF.